The 24 T cell receptor beta chains below were found in one sample sequenced in a study of blood T cell repertoires in COVID-19. The protocol was immunoSEQ multiplex PCR, while the TCRdb copy is restricted to in-frame clones and leaves out a portion. The sample gives some 240,000 clones, around 80% of which show up once; around 1.5% is in the top ten. Input material: peripheral blood. These receptors came from a woman aged 40 to 50 who had recovered from COVID-19.

The chain couples TRBV6-6 to TRBJ2-1, with no clear D. Germline-derived CDR1 and CDR2 are MNHNY and SVGAGI (reference sequence). Trimming stripped 6 bases from V and 5 bases from J, with 8 bases between. This CDR3 contains 12 residues. The DNA of the CDR3 is TGTGCCAGCAGCCCGGGTGACAATGAGCAGTTCTTC. It is translated as CASSPGDNEQFF.

The V gene is TRBV4-3, the J gene TRBJ2-1; 11 bases agree with TRBD1. Germline CDR1 LGHNA, CDR2 YSLEER. There are 16 residues in the CDR3. V gave up 8 bases and J gave up 7 bases; unmatched junction bases: 13. The CDR3 loop reads CASSSTGTGGFNEQFF. The CDR3 coding sequence is TGCGCCAGCTCCTCAACCGGGACAGGGGGTTTTAATGAGCAGTTCTTC.

This chain uses TRBV30 with TRBJ1-4, with D hard to call. The CDR3 is 13 amino acids. Trimming took off 0 bases at V and 8 bases at J, with 10 bases between the two ends. The germline V gene encodes CDR1 GTSNPN and CDR2 SVGIG (reference sequence). The CDR3 bases are TGTGCCTGGAGTGTACTTAGCTCCGAAAAACTGTTTTTT. This sequence encodes CAWSVLSSEKLFF.

The chain joins TRBV4-1 to TRBJ1-4; 8 bases agree with TRBD1. The CDR3 runs 15 residues. Germline V gene data show CDR1 as MGHRA and CDR2 as YSYEKL. The V segment lost 3 bases and the J segment 4 bases; nucleotides outside the gene matches: 4. Here the CDR3 DNA reads TGCGCCAGCAGCCACCCGGACAGGGTTAATGAAAAACTGTTTTTT. Translation: CASSHPDRVNEKLFF.

This chain connects TRBV11-3 to TRBJ2-7; 7 bases line up with TRBD2. Germline CDR1 is SGHNT and CDR2 is YENEEA. Unmatched junction bases numbered 16, after V lost 5 bases and J lost 3 bases. The CDR3 contains 17 residues. CDR3: CASSIRPVSAGDYEQYF. CDR3 coding DNA: TGTGCCAGCAGCATAAGGCCGGTTTCGGCGGGGGACTACGAGCAGTACTTC.

This clone has more than one count but fewer than ten. This rearrangement joins TRBV3-1 (or the pseudogene TRBV3-2) to TRBJ1-2; D might be TRBD1 (6 bases). The CDR3 spans 15 residues. V was cut by 4 bases and J by 7 bases, with 19 bases left in between. Germline CDR1 reads LGHDT; CDR2 reads YNNKEL (reference sequence). CDR3: CASSLYTGFTGGYTF. In DNA, the CDR3 is TGTGCCAGCAGCCTTTATACAGGGTTCACGGGTGGCTACACCTTC.

The chain employs TRBV5-4 and TRBJ2-5; 11 bases fit TRBD2. V lost 3 bases and J lost 5; bases outside the gene matches: 9. The V gene's germline CDR1 is SGHNT and CDR2 YYREEE (reference sequence). CDR3 length equals 16 residues. The CDR3 loop reads CASSSGTSGKGETQYF. Here the CDR3 DNA reads TGTGCCAGCAGCTCAGGGACTAGCGGCAAAGGGGAGACCCAGTACTTC.

The chain links TRBV29-1 to TRBJ2-7; D may be TRBD2 (5 bases). V dropped 5 bases and J dropped 2 bases, with 10 bases sitting between them. Germline V CDR1 and CDR2: SQVTM, ANQGSEA. This CDR3 has 12 residues. This chain's CDR3 is CSVKDSTYEQYF. The CDR3 coding sequence is TGCAGCGTTAAGGACTCGACCTACGAGCAGTACTTC.

This clone has only a few counts. In the same sample, other DNA sequences code for this CDR3. The rearrangement joins TRBV5-1 to TRBJ1-1; D not resolved. Per the germline V gene, CDR1 is SGHRS and CDR2 is YFSETQ. The CDR3 is 13 amino acids. V was trimmed by 0 bases and J by 4 bases, leaving 7 bases between them. The CDR3 DNA reads TGCGCCAGCAGCTTGGATCCCGGCACTGAAGCTTTCTTT. Its translation: CASSLDPGTEAFF.

The chain combines TRBV3-1 (or the pseudogene TRBV3-2) with TRBJ2-7; 8 bases are shared with TRBD1. J gave up 4 bases and V 2 bases, and 7 bases lay outside the gene matches. CDR1 and CDR2 (germline): LGHDT, YNNKEL (reference sequence). There are 15 residues in the CDR3. Written as DNA, the CDR3 is TGTGCCAGCAGCCAAAAGGGACAGGATCTTTACGAGCAGTACTTC. Translation gives CASSQKGQDLYEQYF.

This chain uses TRBV7-2 with TRBJ1-1; the D gene is possibly TRBD1 (6 bases). CDR3 length equals 14 residues. Trimming removed 3 bases from V and 0 bases from J, with 8 bases in between. Germline CDR1 and CDR2: SGHTA and FQGNSA. The CDR3 nucleotides are TGTGCCAGCAGCTTGGGACACTTGAACACTGAAGCTTTCTTT. Translation: CASSLGHLNTEAFF.

The V gene is TRBV7-9, the J gene TRBJ1-2, with 8 bases lining up with TRBD1. After removal of 7 bases from V and 6 bases from J, the junction contained 13 bases not matched to a gene. Germline values: CDR1 SEHNR, CDR2 FQNEAQ (reference sequence). The CDR3 runs to 15 residues. CDR3 sequence (DNA): TGTGCCAGCAACTTCGGGCAGGGGGCTATCCATGGCTACACCTTC. This gives the protein CASNFGQGAIHGYTF.

Turning to this clone: One end of the junction fails to match germline, which may point to a read error. The chain is built from TRBV7-2 and TRBJ1-1; no clear D gene. This CDR3 has 14 residues. Germline V CDR1 and CDR2: SGHTA, FQGNSA. For the CDR3, the DNA is TGTGCCAGCAACTTAGGTTTTACCGAGACTGAAGCTTTCTTT. The encoded protein is CASNLGFTETEAFF.

In DNA form, the CDR3 reads TGTGCCAGTAGTTTTTCTAGCGACGAGCAGTACTTC. As protein: CASSFSSDEQYF. The rearrangement uses TRBV19 and TRBJ2-7; maybe TRBD2 (6 bases). Deletions cut 5 bases from V and 5 bases from J, with 10 bases between. Germline assignment: CDR1 LNHDA and CDR2 SQIVND (reference sequence). The CDR3 extends over 12 amino acids.

The chain combines TRBV5-4 with TRBJ1-2; D might be TRBD1 (5 bases). This CDR3 is 14 amino acids long. Germline lookup yields CDR1 SGHNT and CDR2 YYREEE (reference sequence). V gave up 0 bases and J gave up 3 bases, with 9 bases separating them. As DNA, the CDR3 is TGTGCCAGCAGCTTGGTGGGACTTGACTATGGCTACACCTTC. Its protein product is CASSLVGLDYGYTF.

This chain joins TRBV27 and TRBJ2-4; 7 nucleotides agree with TRBD1. This CDR3 has 13 amino acids. V gave up 2 bases and J gave up 5 bases; unmatched junction bases: 0. CDR1 and CDR2 (germline): MNHEY, SMNVEV (reference sequence). The CDR3 region is CASSLQGENIQYF. For the CDR3, the DNA is TGTGCCAGCAGTTTACAGGGGGAAAACATTCAGTACTTC.

The chain joins TRBV24-1 to TRBJ2-7, with TRBD1 matching 7 bases. Germline V gives CDR1 KGHDR, CDR2 SFDVKD. V lost 9 bases, J lost 3 bases, and 7 bases stayed unmatched. The CDR3 spans 13 residues. Here the CDR3 DNA reads TGTGCCACCTCGACAGGGTTTAACTACGAGCAGTACTTC. This encodes CATSTGFNYEQYF.

V is TRBV7-8 and J is TRBJ2-7, with a weak D call TRBD1 (5 bases). Per the germline V gene, CDR1 is SGHVS and CDR2 is FQNEAQ. The CDR3 spans 16 residues. Trimming left V 1 base short and J 5 bases short, with 18 bases between. In nucleotides, the CDR3 is TGTGCCAGCAGCTTAGAGGTAGGGGTTATTAAGAACGAGCAGTACTTC. This codes for CASSLEVGVIKNEQYF.

The J gene is TRBJ2-5, the V gene TRBV19; 7 bases align to TRBD2. Germline values: CDR1 LNHDA, CDR2 SQIVND (reference sequence). The CDR3 runs to 15 residues. J gave up 1 base and V 5 bases, and 7 bases lay outside the gene matches. The CDR3 region is CASSGGTTLQETQYF. The CDR3 nucleotides are TGTGCCAGTAGTGGCGGGACTACACTCCAAGAGACCCAGTACTTC.

This chain links TRBV3-1 (or the pseudogene TRBV3-2) with TRBJ1-1, with TRBD1 identical over 10 bases. The V gene's germline CDR1 is LGHDT and CDR2 YNNKEL (reference sequence). Trimming at V came to 4 bases and at J to 4 bases, leaving 6 bases not matched to a gene. The CDR3 runs 15 residues. In nucleotides, the CDR3 is TGTGCCAGCAGCCTCGGGACAGGGGCGATCACTGAAGCTTTCTTT. As protein: CASSLGTGAITEAFF.

The rearrangement joins TRBV28 to TRBJ2-7, with D tentatively TRBD2 (5 bases). V dropped 4 bases and J dropped 6 bases, with 10 bases sitting between them. Germline-derived CDR1 and CDR2 are MDHEN and SYDVKM. This CDR3 has 12 amino acids. Here the CDR3 reads CASSSGWGEQYF. CDR3 DNA sequence: TGTGCCAGCAGTTCGGGATGGGGCGAGCAGTACTTC.

The V gene is TRBV29-1, the J gene TRBJ1-1, with D uncertain. CDR3 size: 12 residues. Germline V gene data show CDR1 as SQVTM and CDR2 as ANQGSEA. V lost 3 bases, J lost 3 bases, and 8 bases lay in between. In DNA form, the CDR3 reads TGCAGCGTTGATGGCAGGTACACTGAAGCTTTCTTT. Translating gives CSVDGRYTEAFF.

The chain has TRBV11-3 and TRBJ2-5; TRBD1 aligns across 10 bases. The germline gives CDR1 SGHNT, CDR2 YENEEA. This CDR3 has 15 residues. V lost 5 bases and J lost 4; bases outside the gene matches: 7. CDR3 region: CASSLGQGEGETQYF. In DNA, the CDR3 is TGTGCCAGCAGCCTTGGACAGGGGGAAGGAGAGACCCAGTACTTC.

This rearrangement joins TRBV18 to TRBJ1-1, with TRBD1 as a possible D gene (5 bases). V was shortened by 1 base and J by 1 base, with 7 bases between the two germline ends. CDR1 KGHSH and CDR2 LQKENI come from the germline V gene. The CDR3 has 14 residues. CDR3: CASSPRTGNTEAFF. The CDR3 DNA follows: TGTGCCAGCTCACCACGCACAGGGAACACTGAAGCTTTCTTT.